This TCR beta chain was retrieved from a study of cytomegalovirus exposure and HLA in healthy donors. Whole-study findings and limits: It was reported that TCR beta sequences correctly inferred the HLA-A and HLA-B alleles for most subjects. High sensitivity and specificity were reportedly achieved when the classifier diagnosed cytomegalovirus status. In a later analysis, TCR beta V- and J-gene trimming was associated with a missense DCLRE1C variant.

PCR was performed using 60 Vbeta and 13 Jbeta primers. Clones were sequenced by immunoSEQ multiplex PCR, and TCRdb holds only the in-frame ones, with some missing. The sample lists a few hundred thousand clones; about 82% were seen once. It was healthy bone marrow donors who served as donors. Concerning this clone itself: Its target is not known.

The length of the CDR3 is 16 residues. Trimming stripped 0 bases from V and 0 bases from J, with 13 bases between. Germline V gene data show CDR1 as SGHDT and CDR2 as YYEEEE. The sample taken for sequencing was PBMCs. The V gene is TRBV5-6, the J gene TRBJ2-7; D ambiguous. The TCR originated in a man aged 25-45 years in good health and CMV-seronegative. For the CDR3, the DNA is TGTGCCAGCAGCTTGGTTTCCCGATTGAGCTCCTACGAGCAGTACTTC. Translating it yields CASSLVSRLSSYEQYF. The whole variable domain, remainder taken from reference TRBV5-6 and TRBJ2-7, is DAGVTQSPTHLIKTRGQQVTLRCSPKSGHDTVSWYQQALGQGPQFIFQYYEEEERQRGNFPDRFSGHQFPNYSSELNVNALLLGDSALYLCASSLVSRLSSYEQYFGPGTRLTVT.